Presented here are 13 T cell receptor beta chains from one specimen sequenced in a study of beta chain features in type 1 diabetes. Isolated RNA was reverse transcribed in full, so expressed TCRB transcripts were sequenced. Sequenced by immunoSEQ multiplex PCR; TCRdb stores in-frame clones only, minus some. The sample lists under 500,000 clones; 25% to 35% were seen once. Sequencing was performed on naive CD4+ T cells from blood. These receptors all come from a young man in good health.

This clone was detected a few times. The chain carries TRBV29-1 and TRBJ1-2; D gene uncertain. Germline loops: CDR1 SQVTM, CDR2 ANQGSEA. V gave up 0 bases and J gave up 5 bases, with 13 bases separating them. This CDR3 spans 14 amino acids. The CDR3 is CSVEDPGGPYGYTF. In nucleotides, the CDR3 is TGCAGCGTTGAAGATCCCGGAGGGCCTTATGGCTACACCTTC.

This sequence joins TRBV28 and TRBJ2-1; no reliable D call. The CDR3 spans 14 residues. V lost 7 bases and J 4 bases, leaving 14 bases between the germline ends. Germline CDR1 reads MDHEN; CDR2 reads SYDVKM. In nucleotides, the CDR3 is TGTGCCAGCACCTCCACGTTAGATTACAATGAGCAGTTCTTC. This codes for CASTSTLDYNEQFF.

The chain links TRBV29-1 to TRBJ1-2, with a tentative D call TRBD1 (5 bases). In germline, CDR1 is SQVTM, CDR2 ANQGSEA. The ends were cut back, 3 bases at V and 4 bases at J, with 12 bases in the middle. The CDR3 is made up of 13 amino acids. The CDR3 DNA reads TGCAGCGTTGAGTACCTGCAGGGCTATGGCTACACCTTC. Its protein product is CSVEYLQGYGYTF.

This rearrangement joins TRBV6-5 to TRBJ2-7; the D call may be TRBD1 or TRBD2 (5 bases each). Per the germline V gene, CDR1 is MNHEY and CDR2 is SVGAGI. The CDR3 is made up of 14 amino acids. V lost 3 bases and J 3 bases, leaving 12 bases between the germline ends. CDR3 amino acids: CASSYFGTGYEQYF. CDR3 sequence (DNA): TGTGCCAGCAGTTATTTCGGGACGGGCTACGAGCAGTACTTC.

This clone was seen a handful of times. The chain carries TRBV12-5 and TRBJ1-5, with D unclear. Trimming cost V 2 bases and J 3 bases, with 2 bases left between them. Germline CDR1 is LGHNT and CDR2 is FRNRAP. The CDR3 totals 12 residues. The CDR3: CASGLNNQPQHF. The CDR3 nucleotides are TGTGCTAGTGGTTTGAACAATCAGCCCCAGCATTTT.

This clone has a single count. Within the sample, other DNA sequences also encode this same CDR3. CDR3 loop: CASSSSWDTQYF. In nucleotides, the CDR3 is TGTGCCAGCAGCTCTAGCTGGGATACGCAGTATTTT. The chain links TRBV7-2 to TRBJ2-3, with D possibly being TRBD2 (5 bases). CDR1 and CDR2 (germline): SGHTA, FQGNSA. This CDR3 has 12 residues. V gave up 4 bases and J gave up 6 bases, with 8 bases separating them.

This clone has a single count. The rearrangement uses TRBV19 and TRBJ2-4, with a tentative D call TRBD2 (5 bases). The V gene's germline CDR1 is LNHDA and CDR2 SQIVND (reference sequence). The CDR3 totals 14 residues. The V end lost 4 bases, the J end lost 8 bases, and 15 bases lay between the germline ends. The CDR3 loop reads CASSTEGFDDIQYF. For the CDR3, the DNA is TGTGCCAGTAGTACCGAGGGCTTTGATGACATTCAGTACTTC. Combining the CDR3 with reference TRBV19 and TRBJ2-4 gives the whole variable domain DGGITQSPKYLFRKEGQNVTLSCEQNLNHDAMYWYRQDPGQGLRLIYYSQIVNDFQKGDIAEGYSVSREKKESFPLTVTSAQKNPTAFYLCASSTEGFDDIQYFGAGTRLSVL.

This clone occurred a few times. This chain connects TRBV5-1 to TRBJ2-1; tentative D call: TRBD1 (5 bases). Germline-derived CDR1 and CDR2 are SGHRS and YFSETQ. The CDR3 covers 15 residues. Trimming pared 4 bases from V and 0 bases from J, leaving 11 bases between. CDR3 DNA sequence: TGCGCCAGCAGCGAGGACATAAGCTCCTACAATGAGCAGTTCTTC. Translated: CASSEDISSYNEQFF.

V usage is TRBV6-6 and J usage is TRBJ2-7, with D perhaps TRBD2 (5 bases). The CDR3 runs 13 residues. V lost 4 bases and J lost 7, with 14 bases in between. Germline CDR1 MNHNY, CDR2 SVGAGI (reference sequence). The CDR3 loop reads CASSSEVSGEQYF. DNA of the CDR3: TGTGCCAGCAGTTCTGAGGTCTCGGGGGAGCAGTACTTC.

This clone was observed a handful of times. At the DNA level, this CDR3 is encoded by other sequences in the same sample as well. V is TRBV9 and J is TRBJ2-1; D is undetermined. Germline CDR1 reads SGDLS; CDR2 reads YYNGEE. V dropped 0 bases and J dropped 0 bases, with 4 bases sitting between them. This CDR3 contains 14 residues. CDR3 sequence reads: CASSVGSSYNEQFF. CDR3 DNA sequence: TGTGCCAGCAGCGTAGGTAGCTCCTACAATGAGCAGTTCTTC.

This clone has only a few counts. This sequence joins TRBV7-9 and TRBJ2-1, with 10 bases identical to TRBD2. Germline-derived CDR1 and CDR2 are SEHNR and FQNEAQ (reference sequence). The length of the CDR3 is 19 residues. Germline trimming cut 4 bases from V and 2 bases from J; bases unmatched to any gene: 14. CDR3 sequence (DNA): TGTGCCAGCAGCTGGAGTTCGGGGGCTAGCGGGAGACCCTACAATGAGCAGTTCTTC. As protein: CASSWSSGASGRPYNEQFF.

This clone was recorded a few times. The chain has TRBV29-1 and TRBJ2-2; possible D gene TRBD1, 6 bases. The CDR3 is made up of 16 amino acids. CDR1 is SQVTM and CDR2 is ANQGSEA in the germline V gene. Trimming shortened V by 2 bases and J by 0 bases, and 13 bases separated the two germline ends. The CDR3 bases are TGCAGCGTTGAATCCCCCACAGGGCCGAACACCGGGGAGCTGTTTTTT. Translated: CSVESPTGPNTGELFF.

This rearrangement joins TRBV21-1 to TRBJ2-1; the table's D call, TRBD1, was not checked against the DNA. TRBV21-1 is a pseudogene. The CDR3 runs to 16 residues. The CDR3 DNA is TGTGCCAGCAGCAAAGCGGCTTTTCTTTCCTACAATGAGCAGTTCTTC. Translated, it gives CASSKAAFLSYNEQFF.